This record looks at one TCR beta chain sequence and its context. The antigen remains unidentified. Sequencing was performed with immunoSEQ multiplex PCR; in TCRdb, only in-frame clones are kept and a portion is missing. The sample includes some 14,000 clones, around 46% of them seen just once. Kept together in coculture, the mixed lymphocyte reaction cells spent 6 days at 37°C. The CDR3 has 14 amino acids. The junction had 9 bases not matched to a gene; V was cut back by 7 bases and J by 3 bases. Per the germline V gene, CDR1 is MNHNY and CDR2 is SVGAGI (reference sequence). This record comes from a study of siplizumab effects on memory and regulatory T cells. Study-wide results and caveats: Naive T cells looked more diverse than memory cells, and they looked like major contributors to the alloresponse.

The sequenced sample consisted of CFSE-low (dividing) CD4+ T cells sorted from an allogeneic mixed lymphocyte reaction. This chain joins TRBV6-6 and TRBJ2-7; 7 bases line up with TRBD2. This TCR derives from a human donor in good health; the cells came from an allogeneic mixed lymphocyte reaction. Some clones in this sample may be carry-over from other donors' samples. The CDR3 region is CASKGASGHYEQYF. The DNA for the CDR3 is TGTGCCAGCAAAGGGGCTAGCGGACACTACGAGCAGTACTTC.